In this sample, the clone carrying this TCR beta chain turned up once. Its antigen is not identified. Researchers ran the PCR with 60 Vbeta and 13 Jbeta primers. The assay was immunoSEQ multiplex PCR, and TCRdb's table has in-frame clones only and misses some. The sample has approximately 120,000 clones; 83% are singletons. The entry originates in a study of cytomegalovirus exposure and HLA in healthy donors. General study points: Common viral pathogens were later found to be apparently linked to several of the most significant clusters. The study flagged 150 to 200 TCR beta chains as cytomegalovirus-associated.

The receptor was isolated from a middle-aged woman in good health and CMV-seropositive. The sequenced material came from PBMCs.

The CDR3 protein is CASSRQVANTGELFF. As DNA, the CDR3 is TGTGCCAGCAGCCGACAGGTCGCGAACACCGGGGAGCTGTTTTTT. The chain employs TRBV5-5 and TRBJ2-2; D might be TRBD1 (6 bases). Germline V gives CDR1 SGHKS, CDR2 YYEKEE (reference sequence). Deletions cut 4 bases from V and 0 bases from J, with 10 bases between. CDR3 length equals 15 residues.